This entry is about one TCR beta chain. As originally analysed: For nucleated cells, counts were estimated from reference gene primer amplification. Generated by immunoSEQ multiplex PCR, the TCRdb table keeps only in-frame clones and is missing some. V and J calls and clone size are copied from that table; D and trimming were computed from the DNA. The data contain 90,000 to 150,000 clones, less than 75% of them seen just once; the ten biggest clones take up under 0.95%. The CDR3 is 14 residues long. Germline assignment: CDR1 KGHSH and CDR2 LQKENI. The V and J ends lost 1 base and 0 bases respectively, with 6 bases between them. This specimen belongs to a study of blood T cell repertoires in COVID-19. Study-level background: Some COVID-19 samples were acute and others convalescent; all came from the United States, Italy and Spain. Sample material is recorded as cDNA or gDNA derived from T cells, B-cell-depleted T cells, or PBMCs.

This chain uses TRBV18 with TRBJ1-1, with D hard to call. Sequenced material: peripheral blood. This receptor was taken from a human donor with acute or convalescent COVID-19. The donor label of this sample is uncertain. CDR3 amino acids: CASSPLEMNTEAFF. In DNA form, the CDR3 reads TGTGCCAGCTCACCACTTGAGATGAACACTGAAGCTTTCTTT. Drawing the rest from reference TRBV18 and TRBJ1-1, the complete variable domain is NAGVMQNPRHLVRRRGQEARLRCSPMKGHSHVYWYRQLPEEGLKFMVYLQKENIIDESGMPKERFSAEFPKEGPSILRIQQVVRGDSAAYFCASSPLEMNTEAFFGQGTRLTVV.